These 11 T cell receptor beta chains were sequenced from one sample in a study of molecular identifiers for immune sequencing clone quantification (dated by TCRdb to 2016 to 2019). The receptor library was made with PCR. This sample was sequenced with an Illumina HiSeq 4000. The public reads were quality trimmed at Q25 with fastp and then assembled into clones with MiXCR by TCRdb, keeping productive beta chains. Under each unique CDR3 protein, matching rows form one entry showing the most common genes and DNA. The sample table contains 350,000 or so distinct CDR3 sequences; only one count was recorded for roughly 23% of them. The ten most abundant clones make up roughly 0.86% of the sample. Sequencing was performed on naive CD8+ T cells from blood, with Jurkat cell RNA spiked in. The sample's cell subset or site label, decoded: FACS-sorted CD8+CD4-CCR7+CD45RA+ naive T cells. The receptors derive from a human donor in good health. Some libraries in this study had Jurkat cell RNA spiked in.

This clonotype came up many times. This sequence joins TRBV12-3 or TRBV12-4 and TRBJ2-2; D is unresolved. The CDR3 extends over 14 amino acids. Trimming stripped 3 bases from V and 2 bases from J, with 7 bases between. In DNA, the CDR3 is TGTGCCAGCAGTTTTATCCAAAACACCGGGGAGCTGTTTTTT. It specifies CASSFIQNTGELFF.

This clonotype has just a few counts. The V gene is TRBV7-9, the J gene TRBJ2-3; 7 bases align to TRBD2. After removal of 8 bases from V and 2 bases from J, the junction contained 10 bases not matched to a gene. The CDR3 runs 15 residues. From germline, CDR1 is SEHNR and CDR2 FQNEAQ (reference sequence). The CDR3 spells CASRKRGDHTDTQYF. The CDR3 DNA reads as TGTGCCAGCCGAAAGCGGGGAGACCACACAGATACGCAGTATTTT.

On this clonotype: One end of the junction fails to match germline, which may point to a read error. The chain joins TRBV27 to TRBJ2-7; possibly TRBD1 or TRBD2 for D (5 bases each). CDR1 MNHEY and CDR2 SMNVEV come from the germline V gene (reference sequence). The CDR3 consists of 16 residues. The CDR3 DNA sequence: TGTGCCAGCAGCTCACTCCCCCGGGACGTTTCCTACAAGCAGTACTTC. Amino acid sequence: CASSSLPRDVSYKQYF.

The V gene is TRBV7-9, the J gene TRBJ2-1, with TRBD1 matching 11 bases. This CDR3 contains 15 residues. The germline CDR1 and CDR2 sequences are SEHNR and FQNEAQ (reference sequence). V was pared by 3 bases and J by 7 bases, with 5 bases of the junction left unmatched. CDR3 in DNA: TGTGCCAGCAGCTTCCGACGGGACAGGGGGAATGAGCAGTTCTTC. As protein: CASSFRRDRGNEQFF.

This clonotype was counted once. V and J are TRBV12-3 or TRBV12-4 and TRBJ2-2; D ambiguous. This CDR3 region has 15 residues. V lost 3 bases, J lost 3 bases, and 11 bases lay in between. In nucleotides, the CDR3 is TGTGCCAGCAGTTTCAGCAAAAGAGACACCGGGGAGCTGTTTTTT. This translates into CASSFSKRDTGELFF.

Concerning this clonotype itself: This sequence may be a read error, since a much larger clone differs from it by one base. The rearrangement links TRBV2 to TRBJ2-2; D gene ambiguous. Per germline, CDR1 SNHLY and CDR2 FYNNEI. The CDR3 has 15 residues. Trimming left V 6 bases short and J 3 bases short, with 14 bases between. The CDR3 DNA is TGTGCCAGCAGCCCGCAGAGTATACACACCGGGGAGCTGTTTTTT. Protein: CASSPQSIHTGELFF.

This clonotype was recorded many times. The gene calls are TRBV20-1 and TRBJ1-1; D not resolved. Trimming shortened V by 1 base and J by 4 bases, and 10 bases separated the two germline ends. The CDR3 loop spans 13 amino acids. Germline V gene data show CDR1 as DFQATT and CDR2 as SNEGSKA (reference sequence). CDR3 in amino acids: CSARGLLSTEAFF. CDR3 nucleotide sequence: TGCAGTGCTAGAGGTTTGTTGAGCACTGAAGCTTTCTTT.

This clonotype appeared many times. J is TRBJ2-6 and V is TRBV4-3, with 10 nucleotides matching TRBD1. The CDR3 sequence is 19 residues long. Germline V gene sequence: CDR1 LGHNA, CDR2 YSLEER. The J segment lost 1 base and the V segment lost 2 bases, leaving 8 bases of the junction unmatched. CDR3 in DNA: TGCGCCAGCAGCCAACATGCCGGGACAGGGGTGTCTGGGGCCAACGTCCTGACTTTC. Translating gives CASSQHAGTGVSGANVLTF.

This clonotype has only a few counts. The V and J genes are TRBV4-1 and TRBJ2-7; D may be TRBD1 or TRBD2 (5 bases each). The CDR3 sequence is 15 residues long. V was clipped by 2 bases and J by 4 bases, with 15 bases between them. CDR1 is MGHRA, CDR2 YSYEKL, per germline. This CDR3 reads CASSQHRGGLYEQYF. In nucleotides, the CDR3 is TGCGCCAGCAGCCAACATCGGGGCGGATTATACGAGCAGTACTTC.

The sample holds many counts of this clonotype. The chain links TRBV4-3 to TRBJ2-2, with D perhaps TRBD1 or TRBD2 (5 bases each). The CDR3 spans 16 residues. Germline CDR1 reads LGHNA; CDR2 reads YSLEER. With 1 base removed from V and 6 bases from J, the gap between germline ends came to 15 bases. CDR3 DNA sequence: TGCGCCAGCAGCCAAGGGGGTCCTCTGGGGGCCGGGGAGCTGTTTTTT. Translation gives CASSQGGPLGAGELFF.

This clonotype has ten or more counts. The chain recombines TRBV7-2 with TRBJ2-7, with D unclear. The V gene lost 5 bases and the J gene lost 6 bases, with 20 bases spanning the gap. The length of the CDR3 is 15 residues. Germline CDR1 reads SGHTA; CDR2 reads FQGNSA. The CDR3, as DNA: TGTGCCAGCAGCCAGGTCCGACCTATGTATTCCGAGCAGTACTTC. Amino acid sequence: CASSQVRPMYSEQYF.